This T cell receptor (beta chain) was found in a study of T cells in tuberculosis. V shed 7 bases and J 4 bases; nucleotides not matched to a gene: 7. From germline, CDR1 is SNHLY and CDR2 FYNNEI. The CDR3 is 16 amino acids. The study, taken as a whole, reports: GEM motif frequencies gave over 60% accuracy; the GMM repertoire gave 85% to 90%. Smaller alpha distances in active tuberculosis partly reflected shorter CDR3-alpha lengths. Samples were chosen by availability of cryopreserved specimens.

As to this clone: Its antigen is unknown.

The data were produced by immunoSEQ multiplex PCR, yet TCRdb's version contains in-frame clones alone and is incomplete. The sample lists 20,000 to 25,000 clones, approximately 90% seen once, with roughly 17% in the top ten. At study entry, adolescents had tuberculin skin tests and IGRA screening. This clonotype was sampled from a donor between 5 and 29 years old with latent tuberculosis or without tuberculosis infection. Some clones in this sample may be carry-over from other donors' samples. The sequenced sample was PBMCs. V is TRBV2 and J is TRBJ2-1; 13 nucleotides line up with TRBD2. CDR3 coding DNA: TGTGCCAGCACTCCGGGACTAGCGGGAAGTTACAATGAGCAGTTCTTC. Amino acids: CASTPGLAGSYNEQFF.